This T cell receptor beta chain was recovered during a study of blood T cell repertoires in COVID-19. Profiling relied on immunoSEQ multiplex PCR, and the TCRdb table lists in-frame clones only, not all of them. The sample lists approximately 400,000 clones, 91% occurring once. J gave up 6 bases and V 3 bases, and 7 bases lay outside the gene matches. The CDR3 consists of 14 residues. Germline lookup yields CDR1 MGHRA and CDR2 YSYEKL. The chain recombines TRBV4-1 with TRBJ1-1; 7 bases agree with TRBD1. The TCR sequence derives from a woman between 40 and 55 years old who had been exposed to COVID-19. Sequences were obtained from PBMCs or T cells enriched from blood (not recorded which). The CDR3 coding sequence is TGCGCCAGCAGCCAGGAGACAGGGTATGCTGAAGCTTTCTTT. Protein product: CASSQETGYAEAFF.